The clone carrying this TCR beta chain was picked up many times. Its antigen is undetermined. TCRdb itself ran the reads through MiXCR, one entry per CDR3 protein. The repertoire holds 200,000 or so distinct CDR3 sequences, with 28% as singletons. The data derive from a study of T cell repertoires in cytomegalovirus infection. In the study overall: Signatures in public TCR beta sequences pointed to both CMV infection and matching HLA type. Notes on the study in general: CMV-specific TCR beta clonotypes restricted by HLA-C were the ones dominating the ex vivo response.

Germline V gene sequence: CDR1 SGHAT, CDR2 FQNNGV. With 5 bases removed from V and 6 bases from J, the gap between germline ends came to 11 bases. CDR3 length: 12 amino acids. This chain connects TRBV11-2 to TRBJ2-7; D gene unclear. This TCR derives from a human donor in good health (CMV status not recorded). Some clones in this sample may be carry-over from other donors' samples. What was sequenced was PBMCs. CDR3 in amino acids: CASSPKYAEQYF. CDR3 in DNA: TGTGCCAGCAGCCCCAAGTACGCCGAGCAGTACTTC.